Listed below are T cell receptor beta chains from one sample, sequenced in a study of T cells in Graves' hyperthyroidism and ophthalmopathy. A single record per CDR3 protein comes from TCRdb applying MiXCR to the multiplex PCR reads. The sample consists of under 40,000 distinct CDR3 sequences, roughly 50% of them appearing once. The sequencing input was blood. The receptors derive from a woman between 45 and 60 years old with Graves' hyperthyroidism that later progressed to Graves' ophthalmopathy. Each CDR3 is given without its conserved first and last residue. The D gene is left open where the match is weak.

j_call	d_call	v_call	cdr3_aa
TRBJ1-2	-	TRBV5-1	ASSLAGDGYT
TRBJ1-1	TRBD1	TRBV5-1	ASSLGTGTGNTGAF
TRBJ1-2	-	TRBV6-1	ASREVSPHGYT
TRBJ2-1	TRBD2	TRBV2	ASRPSGRPNNEQF
TRBJ2-4	-	TRBV11-2	ASSLLLAENIQY
TRBJ1-5	-	TRBV4-1	ASSQAIQGNNQPQH
TRBJ2-1	TRBD2	TRBV19	ASSISSGSSNEQF
TRBJ2-7	-	TRBV7-6	ASSPTHEGLEQY
TRBJ1-2	TRBD1	TRBV19	ASSTSQGMNYGYT
TRBJ2-7	-	TRBV4-1	ASSQPDGSTDEQY
TRBJ1-1	-	TRBV13	ASSYRQKNTEAF
TRBJ1-1	-	TRBV16	ANSQTRGITEAF
TRBJ1-5	-	TRBV20-1	SARTRTSGTHSNQPQH
TRBJ2-7	TRBD1	TRBV15	ATSRDGTGGVEQY
TRBJ2-7	TRBD1	TRBV6-1	ASRDRGFHEQY
TRBJ1-1	TRBD1	TRBV12-3/TRBV12-4	ASSSSDRGTEAF
TRBJ2-1	TRBD2	TRBV5-8	ASSPGLAGINEQF
TRBJ1-1	TRBD1	TRBV7-2	ASSPTGGAAEAF
TRBJ2-5	TRBD1	TRBV5-1	ASSSGQETQY
TRBJ1-1	-	TRBV20-1	SAGGNTEAF
TRBJ2-7	TRBD2	TRBV20-1	SARGSSGRYEQY
TRBJ1-3	TRBD1	TRBV11-3	ASSPQGGAGNTIY
TRBJ2-3	TRBD2	TRBV12-3/TRBV12-4	AIKTWTSGSRDTQY
TRBJ1-2	TRBD1	TRBV7-2	ASRDRDRDHLYYGYT
TRBJ1-2	-	TRBV6-5	ASSYSQGFYGYT
TRBJ2-7	-	TRBV4-3	ASSQDLEGTYEQY
TRBJ2-5	TRBD1	TRBV12-3/TRBV12-4	ASSRTGLETQY
TRBJ2-5	TRBD2	TRBV9	ASSVGTSGEETQY
TRBJ2-2	-	TRBV19	ASSTQIPPNTGELF
TRBJ1-2	-	TRBV19	ASSIGEGYGYT
TRBJ2-5	-	TRBV10-3	ATEGGGQETQY
TRBJ2-1	-	TRBV30	AWRAYEEYNEQF
TRBJ1-4	-	TRBV6-5	ASTPGASGSRSYNEKLF
TRBJ2-7	-	TRBV5-1	ASSPPSYEQY
TRBJ2-7	TRBD1	TRBV6-5	ASSPDATGAPYEQY
TRBJ2-1	-	TRBV7-6	ASSLRGSSYNEQF
TRBJ2-3	TRBD2	TRBV18	ASSPAGGSTDTQY
TRBJ2-3	-	TRBV11-3	ASSLPGTDTQY
TRBJ2-5	TRBD2	TRBV7-3	ASSLGAGAWETQY
TRBJ2-2	-	TRBV9	ASSVVDTGELF
TRBJ2-2	-	TRBV30	AWSPGVGELF
TRBJ2-1	TRBD2	TRBV2	ASRLAGGGHNEQF
TRBJ2-3	TRBD2	TRBV19	ASSKGIAGGYNEQY
TRBJ1-2	TRBD1	TRBV24-1	ATGPGQGNGGYT
TRBJ2-2	TRBD2	TRBV4-1	ASSYPSPLAGGNLNTGELL
TRBJ1-6	-	TRBV4-1	ASSQDPTATDSIYNSPLH
TRBJ2-1	-	TRBV12-3/TRBV12-4	ASRWGEIEQF
TRBJ2-7	TRBD2	TRBV19	ASSTRTSGSHRGSSYEQY
TRBJ2-5	TRBD1	TRBV29-1	SVYRGQETQY
TRBJ2-6	TRBD1	TRBV24-1	ATSDPGTGGAGANVLT
TRBJ2-3	TRBD2	TRBV9	ASSSRTSSTRNEQY
TRBJ1-1	-	TRBV4-2	ASSPESGGASEAF
TRBJ1-5	-	TRBV5-1	ASSLEGMSNQPQH
TRBJ2-5	TRBD2	TRBV7-2	ASSRRTSRETQY
TRBJ2-5	TRBD1	TRBV7-2	ASSPPRDRAETQY
TRBJ1-2	-	TRBV3-1	ASSQETVYGYT
TRBJ2-7	-	TRBV29-1	SVTMDSYEQY
TRBJ2-3	-	TRBV7-2	ASSFRLASTDTQY
TRBJ2-5	TRBD1	TRBV11-3	ASSLGQGAGTQY
TRBJ2-3	-	TRBV7-9	ASSLVGTTGTQY